The present entry profiles one T cell receptor (beta chain) with its context. This entry belongs to a study of OX40 agonist ivuxolimab in advanced cancers. Clones were sequenced by immunoSEQ multiplex PCR, and TCRdb holds only the in-frame ones, with some missing. The table has about 88,000 clones, more than 80% seen once. The ends were cut back, 4 bases at V and 1 base at J, with 10 bases in the middle. The CDR3 runs 14 residues. CDR1 is ENHRY, CDR2 SYGVKD, per germline. V usage is TRBV10-3 and J usage is TRBJ1-1; D may be TRBD1 (5 bases). The TCR originated in an adult with an advanced solid tumor such as melanoma, head and neck, liver or kidney cancer. The sample in question was CD4+ or CD8+ T cells sorted from blood, obtained in a trial of the OX40 agonist ivuxolimab. The CDR3 DNA reads as TGTGCCATCAGTGTCGAGGGGACGAACACTGAAGCTTTCTTT. Translation gives CAISVEGTNTEAFF.